Given below is one T cell receptor (beta chain) in context. Its antigen is still unknown. CD45RO negativity and positive selection for CCR7 defined naive CD8 cells, a population that excluded terminally differentiated effector memory CD45RA+ cells. The source of the sample is a study of shared clonotypes between healthy human individuals. Study summary: Each donor's CD4 naive and CD4 memory cells filled three plates apiece, CD8 naive two, and CD8 memory one. Study-wide points: Memory subsets had estimated richness that was generally smaller than that of naive subsets.

An even split of each subset's genomic DNA across several immunoSEQ plates was performed. Profiling relied on immunoSEQ multiplex PCR, and the TCRdb table lists in-frame clones only, not all of them. The sample lists roughly 2.1 million clones, 85% to 95% seen once, with more than 1.5% in the top ten. From germline, CDR1 is MNHEY and CDR2 SMNVEV (reference sequence). The ends lost 3 bases at V and 3 bases at J; junction bases unmatched: 6. This CDR3 contains 17 residues. The chain uses TRBV27 and TRBJ2-1, with 12 bases fitting TRBD2. This TCR came from a man younger than 35 in good health. Some clones in this sample may be carry-over from other donors' samples. The sample comprised naive CD8+ T cells from PBMCs. The CDR3 DNA follows: TGTGCCAGCAGTTTCCAAGGACTAGCGGGACTCTACAATGAGCAGTTCTTC. It encodes CASSFQGLAGLYNEQFF.